These 5 T cell receptor beta chains share one sample of origin, sequenced in a study of blood T cell repertoires in COVID-19. The protocol was immunoSEQ multiplex PCR, while the TCRdb copy is restricted to in-frame clones and leaves out a portion. Of about 120,000 clones in the sample, roughly nine tenths were seen once. The sample was peripheral blood. The receptor set was obtained from a man between 65 and 85 years old with active or convalescent COVID-19.

The chain carries TRBV6-5 and TRBJ1-2, with D hard to call. V lost 6 bases and J lost 2, with 13 bases in between. The CDR3 covers 14 residues. Germline CDR1 and CDR2: MNHEY and SVGAGI. CDR3 amino acids: CASSRPSTNYGYTF. DNA of the CDR3: TGTGCCAGCAGCAGGCCATCTACGAACTATGGCTACACCTTC.

This clone appeared a few times. This rearrangement joins TRBV5-1 to TRBJ2-7; 9 nucleotides agree with TRBD1. The CDR3 is made up of 19 amino acids. V was pared by 5 bases and J by 3 bases, with 21 bases of the junction left unmatched. CDR1 SGHRS and CDR2 YFSETQ come from the germline V gene. The chain's CDR3 is CASSSRRDREVGKVYEQYF. The CDR3 bases are TGCGCCAGCAGTTCCCGCCGGGACAGGGAGGTGGGAAAGGTCTACGAGCAGTACTTC.

The V gene is TRBV10-3, the J gene TRBJ2-7; 12 bases line up with TRBD2. Germline V gene data show CDR1 as ENHRY and CDR2 as SYGVKD. The CDR3 consists of 16 residues. With V trimmed by 4 bases and J by 4 bases, 8 bases remained unmatched. CDR3 coding DNA: TGTGCCATCAGTGGCCAGCTAGCGGGAGGGAGTTACGAGCAGTACTTC. It codes for CAISGQLAGGSYEQYF.

The count of this clone is one. For the CDR3, the DNA is TGTGCCAGCAGCCTTGGACAGTCTGAAGCTTTCTTT. It translates to CASSLGQSEAFF. The rearrangement uses TRBV7-9 and TRBJ1-1, with D possibly being TRBD1 (6 bases). The CDR3 spans 12 residues. The V and J ends lost 5 bases and 6 bases respectively, with 10 bases between them. The germline CDR1 and CDR2 sequences are SEHNR and FQNEAQ (reference sequence). The whole variable domain, remainder taken from reference TRBV7-9 and TRBJ1-1, is DTGVSQNPRHKITKRGQNVTFRCDPISEHNRLYWYRQTLGQGPEFLTYFQNEAQLEKSRLLSDRFSAERPKGSFSTLEIQRTEQGDSAMYLCASSLGQSEAFFGQGTRLTVV.

The rearrangement joins TRBV29-1 to TRBJ1-2; TRBD1 matches at 9 bases. V shed 6 bases, J shed 8 bases, and the junction held 7 bases outside the gene matches. The CDR3 runs 12 residues. Germline V gene data show CDR1 as SQVTM and CDR2 as ANQGSEA. In DNA form, the CDR3 reads TGCAGCGTGCGACAGGGGGATGGCGGCTACACCTTC. It yields the protein CSVRQGDGGYTF.